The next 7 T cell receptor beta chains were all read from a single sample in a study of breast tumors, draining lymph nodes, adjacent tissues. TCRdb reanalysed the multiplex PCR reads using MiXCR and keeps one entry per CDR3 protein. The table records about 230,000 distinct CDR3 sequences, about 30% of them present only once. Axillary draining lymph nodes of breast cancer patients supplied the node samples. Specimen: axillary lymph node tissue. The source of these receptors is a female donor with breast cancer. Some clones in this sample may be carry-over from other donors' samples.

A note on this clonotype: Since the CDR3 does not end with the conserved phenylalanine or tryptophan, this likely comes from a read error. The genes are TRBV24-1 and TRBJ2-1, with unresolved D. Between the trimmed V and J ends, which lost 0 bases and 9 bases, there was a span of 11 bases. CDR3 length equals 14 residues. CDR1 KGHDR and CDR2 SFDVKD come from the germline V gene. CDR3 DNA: TGTGCCACCAGTGATTTGTTGAATCTCAGTGAGCAGTTCTCC. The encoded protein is CATSDLLNLSEQFS.

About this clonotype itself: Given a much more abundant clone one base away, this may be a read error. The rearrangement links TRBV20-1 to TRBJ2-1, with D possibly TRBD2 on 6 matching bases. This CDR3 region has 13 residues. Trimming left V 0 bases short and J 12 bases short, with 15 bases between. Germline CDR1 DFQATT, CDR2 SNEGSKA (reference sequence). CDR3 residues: CSAREPTSHAQFF. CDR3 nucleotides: TGCAGTGCTAGAGAGCCGACTAGTCATGCGCAGTTCTTC.

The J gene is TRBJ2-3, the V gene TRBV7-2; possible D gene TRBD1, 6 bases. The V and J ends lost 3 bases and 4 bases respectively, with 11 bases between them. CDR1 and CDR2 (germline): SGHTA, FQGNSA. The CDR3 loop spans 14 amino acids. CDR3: CASSLGARADTQYF. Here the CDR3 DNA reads TGTGCCAGCAGCTTGGGGGCGAGGGCAGATACGCAGTATTTT.

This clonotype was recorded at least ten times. The CDR3 here is CASSLETGGNSPLHF. DNA of the CDR3: TGTGCCAGCAGCTTAGAGACAGGGGGAAATTCACCCCTCCACTTT. The chain joins TRBV5-4 to TRBJ1-6; the match to TRBD1 covers 9 bases. This CDR3 has 15 amino acids. The ends lost 2 bases at V and 7 bases at J; junction bases unmatched: 4. The germline gives CDR1 SGHNT, CDR2 YYREEE (reference sequence).

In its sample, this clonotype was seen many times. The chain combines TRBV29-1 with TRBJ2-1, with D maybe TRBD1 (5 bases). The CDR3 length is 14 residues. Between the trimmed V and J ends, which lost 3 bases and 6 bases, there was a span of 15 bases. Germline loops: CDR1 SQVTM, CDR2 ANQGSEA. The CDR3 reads CSVDGSIGVNEQFF. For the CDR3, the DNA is TGCAGCGTTGATGGGTCAATAGGGGTCAATGAGCAGTTCTTC.

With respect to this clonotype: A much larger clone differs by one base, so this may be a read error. The CDR3: CASSHKRRSNEKLFF. The DNA for the CDR3 is TGTGCCAGCAGTCACAAACGGCGGAGTAATGAAAAACTGTTTTTT. The rearrangement uses TRBV6-6 and TRBJ1-4; D remains ambiguous. The CDR3 sequence is 15 residues long. Trimming stripped 5 bases from V and 4 bases from J, with 14 bases between. Germline V gene data show CDR1 as MNHNY and CDR2 as SVGAGI (reference sequence).

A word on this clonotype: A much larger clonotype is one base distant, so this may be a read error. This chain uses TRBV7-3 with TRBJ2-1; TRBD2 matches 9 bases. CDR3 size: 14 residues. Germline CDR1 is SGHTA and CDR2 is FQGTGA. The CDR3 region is CASSYSAGGNEQSF. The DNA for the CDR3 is TGTGCCAGCAGTTACTCCGCGGGGGGGAATGAGCAGTCCTTC.